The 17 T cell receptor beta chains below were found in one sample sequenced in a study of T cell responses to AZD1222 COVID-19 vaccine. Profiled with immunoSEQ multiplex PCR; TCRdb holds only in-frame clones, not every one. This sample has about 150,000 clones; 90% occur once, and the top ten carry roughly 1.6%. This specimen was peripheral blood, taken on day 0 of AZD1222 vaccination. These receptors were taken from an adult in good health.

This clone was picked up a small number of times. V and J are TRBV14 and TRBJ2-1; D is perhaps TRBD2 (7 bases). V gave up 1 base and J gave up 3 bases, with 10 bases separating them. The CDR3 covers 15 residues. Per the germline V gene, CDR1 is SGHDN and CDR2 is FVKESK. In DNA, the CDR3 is TGTGCCAGCAGCCAAGCGGGGGGCCTCTACAATGAGCAGTTCTTC. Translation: CASSQAGGLYNEQFF.

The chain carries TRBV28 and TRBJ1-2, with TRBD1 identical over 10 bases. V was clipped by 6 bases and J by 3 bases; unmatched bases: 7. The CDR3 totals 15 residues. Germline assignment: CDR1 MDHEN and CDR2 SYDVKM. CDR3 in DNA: TGTGCCAGCAGCCAAGGACAGGGGGTCTACTATGGCTACACCTTC. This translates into CASSQGQGVYYGYTF.

For the CDR3, the DNA is TGTGCCAGCAGCCGGAGACTAGCGGGGGGGCGGGGAGATACGCAGTATTTT. The encoded protein is CASSRRLAGGRGDTQYF. This rearrangement joins TRBV11-2 to TRBJ2-3, with 14 bases that match TRBD2. Losses at the gene ends were 5 bases for V and 5 bases for J; bases not matched to a gene: 9. The CDR3 contains 17 residues. Germline lookup yields CDR1 SGHAT and CDR2 FQNNGV.

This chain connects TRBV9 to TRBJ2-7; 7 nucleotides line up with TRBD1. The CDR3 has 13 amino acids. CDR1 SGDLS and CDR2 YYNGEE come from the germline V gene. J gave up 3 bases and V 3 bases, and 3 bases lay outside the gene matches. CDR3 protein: CASSGGQYYEQYF. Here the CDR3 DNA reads TGTGCCAGCAGCGGGGGACAGTACTACGAGCAGTACTTC.

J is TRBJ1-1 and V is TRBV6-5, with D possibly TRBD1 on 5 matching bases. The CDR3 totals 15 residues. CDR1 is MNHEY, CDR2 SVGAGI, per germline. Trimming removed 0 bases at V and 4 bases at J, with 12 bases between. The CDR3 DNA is TGTGCCAGCAGTTACTCGGCGGGGCGGATCACTGAAGCTTTCTTT. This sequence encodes CASSYSAGRITEAFF.

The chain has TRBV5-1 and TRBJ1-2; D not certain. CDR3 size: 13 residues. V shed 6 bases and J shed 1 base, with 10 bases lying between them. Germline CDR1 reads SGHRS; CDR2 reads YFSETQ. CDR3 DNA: TGCGCCAGCAAGTGGCAGGATAACTATGGCTACACCTTC. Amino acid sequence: CASKWQDNYGYTF.

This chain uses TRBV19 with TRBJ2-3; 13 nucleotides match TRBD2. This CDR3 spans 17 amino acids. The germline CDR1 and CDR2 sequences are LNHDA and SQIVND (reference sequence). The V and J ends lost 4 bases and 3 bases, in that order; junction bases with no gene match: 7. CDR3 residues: CASSRKLAGGPTDTQYF. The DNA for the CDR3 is TGTGCCAGTAGTAGAAAACTAGCGGGGGGGCCAACAGATACGCAGTATTTT.

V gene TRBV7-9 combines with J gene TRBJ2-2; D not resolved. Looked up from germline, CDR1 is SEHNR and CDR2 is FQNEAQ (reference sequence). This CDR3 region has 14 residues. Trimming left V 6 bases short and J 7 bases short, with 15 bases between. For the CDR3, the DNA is TGTGCCAGCAGACCTCCCCTGGTGGACGGGGAGCTGTTTTTT. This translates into CASRPPLVDGELFF. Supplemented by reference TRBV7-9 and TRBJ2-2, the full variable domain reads DTGVSQNPRHKITKRGQNVTFRCDPISEHNRLYWYRQTLGQGPEFLTYFQNEAQLEKSRLLSDRFSAERPKGSFSTLEIQRTEQGDSAMYLCASRPPLVDGELFFGEGSRLTVL.

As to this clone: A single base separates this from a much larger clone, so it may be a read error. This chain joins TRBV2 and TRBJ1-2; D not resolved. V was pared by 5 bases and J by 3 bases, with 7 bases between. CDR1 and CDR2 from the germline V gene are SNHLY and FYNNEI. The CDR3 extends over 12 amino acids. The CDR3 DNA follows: TGTGCCAGCAGTTACAGACACTATGGCTACACCTTC. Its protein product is CASSYRHYGYTF.

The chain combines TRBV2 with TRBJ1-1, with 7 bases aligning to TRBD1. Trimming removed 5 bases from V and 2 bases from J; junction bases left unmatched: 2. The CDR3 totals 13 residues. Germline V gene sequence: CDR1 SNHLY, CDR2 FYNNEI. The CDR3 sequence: CASSWDRNTEAFF. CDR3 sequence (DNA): TGTGCCAGCAGTTGGGACAGAAACACTGAAGCTTTCTTT.

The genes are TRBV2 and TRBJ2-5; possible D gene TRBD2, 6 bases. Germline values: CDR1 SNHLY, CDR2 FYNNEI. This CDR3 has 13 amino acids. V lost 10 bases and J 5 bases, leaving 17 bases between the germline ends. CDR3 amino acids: CATRNTGVETQYF. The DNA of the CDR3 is TGTGCCACCAGGAATACGGGGGTCGAGACCCAGTACTTC. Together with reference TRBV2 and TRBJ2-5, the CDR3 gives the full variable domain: EPEVTQTPSHQVTQMGQEVILRCVPISNHLYFYWYRQILGQKVEFLVSFYNNEISEKSEIFDDQFSVERPDGSNFTLKIRSTKLEDSAMYFCATRNTGVETQYFGPGTRLLVL.

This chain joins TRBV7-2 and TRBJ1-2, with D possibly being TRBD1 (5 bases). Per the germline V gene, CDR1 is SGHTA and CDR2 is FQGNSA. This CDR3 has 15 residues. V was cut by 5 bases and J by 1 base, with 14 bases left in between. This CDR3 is CASSPRTGSNYGYTF. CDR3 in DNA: TGTGCCAGCAGCCCCCGCACAGGAAGTAACTATGGCTACACCTTC.

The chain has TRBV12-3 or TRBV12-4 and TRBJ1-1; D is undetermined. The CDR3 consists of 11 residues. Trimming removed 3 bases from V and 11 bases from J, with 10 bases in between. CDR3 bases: TGTGCCAGCAGTTTTGGCCGCGGGGCTTTCTTT. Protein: CASSFGRGAFF.

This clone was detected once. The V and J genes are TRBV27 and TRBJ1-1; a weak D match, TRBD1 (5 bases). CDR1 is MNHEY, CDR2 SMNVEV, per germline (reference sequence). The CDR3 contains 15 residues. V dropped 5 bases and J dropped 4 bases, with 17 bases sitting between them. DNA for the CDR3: TGTGCCAGCAGTGTCACGGGACTATCGGGCACTGAAGCTTTCTTT. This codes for CASSVTGLSGTEAFF.

The CDR3 DNA follows: TGCGCCAGCAGTGACCGCCGACAGCCCAGCTCTGGAAACACCATATATTTT. Translation gives CASSDRRQPSSGNTIYF. The chain carries TRBV10-1 and TRBJ1-3, with D possibly TRBD1 on 5 matching bases. The CDR3 sequence is 17 residues long. The V and J ends lost 3 bases and 0 bases respectively, with 15 bases between them. Germline V gene data show CDR1 as WNHNN and CDR2 as SYGVQD (reference sequence).

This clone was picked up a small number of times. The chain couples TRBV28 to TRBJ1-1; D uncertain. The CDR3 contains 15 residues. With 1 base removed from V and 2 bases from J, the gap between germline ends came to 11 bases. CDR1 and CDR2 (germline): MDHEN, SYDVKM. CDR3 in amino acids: CASSLLQTLNTEAFF. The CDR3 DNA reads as TGTGCCAGCAGTTTATTGCAGACTTTAAACACTGAAGCTTTCTTT.

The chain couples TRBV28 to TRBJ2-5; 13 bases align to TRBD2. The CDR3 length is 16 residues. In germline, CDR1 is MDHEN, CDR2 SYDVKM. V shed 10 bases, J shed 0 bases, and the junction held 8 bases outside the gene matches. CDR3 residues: CATSTSGGPNQETQYF. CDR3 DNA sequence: TGTGCCACCTCGACTAGCGGGGGGCCAAACCAAGAGACCCAGTACTTC.